This T cell receptor beta chain was retrieved from a study of glioma-infiltrating T cells. About the study: Target coverage was about 4.5- to 11-fold for about a million blood T cells.

CDR1 and CDR2 (germline): DFQATT, SNEGSKA (reference sequence). The CDR3 covers 21 residues. Trimming cost V 4 bases and J 1 base; bases outside gene matches: 20. This clonotype appeared a few times. As yet, its antigen is unknown. The iRepertoire nested amplicon-rescue multiplex PCR amplified TCR alpha and beta CDR3s from RNA. From the multiplex PCR reads, TCRdb called clonotypes with MiXCR, one entry per CDR3 protein. The sample lists about 400,000 distinct CDR3 sequences, about 40% occurring once. Findings and limits, study-wide: Non-neoplastic patients had below-expected tissue-blood divergence, while all gliomas exceeded expectation.

The TCR was taken from a human donor with low-grade glioma or glioblastoma, undergoing nonglioma brain surgery, or in good health (not recorded which). The V call is TRBV20-1, the J call TRBJ2-5; 14 bases agree with TRBD2. Sequencing input: glioma tissue, nonneoplastic brain tissue, or PBMCs (not recorded which). The CDR3: CSANGPFSWTSGRSGQETQYF. The CDR3, as DNA: TGCAGTGCTAACGGGCCATTTTCTTGGACTAGCGGGAGGAGTGGCCAAGAGACCCAGTACTTC.